This T cell receptor (beta chain) came from a study of blood T cells in healthy people across ages. Across the study: In model experiments, template switching was able to capture about one barcoded beta molecule for every two T cells that were present.

Notes on the study in general: Both naive CD4+ cell counts and diversity were greater in long-lived donors than in aged donors.

This clonotype has just a few counts. Antigen specificity is unknown. The CDR3 sequence is 13 residues long. CDR1 and CDR2 from the germline V gene are SGHTA and FQGTGA. Between the trimmed V and J ends, which lost 5 bases and 5 bases, there was a span of 12 bases. The second PCR ran roughly 7 to 11 cycles with a sample-barcoded 5' primer and J-beta primers. A template-switch adaptor with 12 random nucleotides tagged each cDNA molecule. A minimum of 3 million CDR3-containing paired-end reads was obtained for each sample. TCRdb reprocessed the 5' RACE reads via MiXCR and lists one record per CDR3 protein. Among about 670,000 distinct CDR3 sequences listed, 40% to 45% were seen once.

The chain has TRBV7-3 and TRBJ2-5; D is unclear. Source material: blood. The receptor was isolated from a man older than 75 in good health. CDR3 sequence (DNA): TGTGCCAGCAGCGTCACACGTGGGGAGACCCAGTACTTC. Its protein product is CASSVTRGETQYF.